Described below is a single T cell receptor (beta chain) sequence and its context. Antigen unknown. The method was immunoSEQ multiplex PCR; TCRdb's version includes in-frame clones alone and lacks a portion of them. The sample contains 150,000 to 180,000 clones, about 88% of which appear only once. V lost 5 bases and J lost 6, with 5 bases in between. The germline gives CDR1 DFQATT, CDR2 SNEGSKA (reference sequence). This CDR3 region has 10 residues. This sample is drawn from a study of T cell responses to AZD1222 COVID-19 vaccine. General study findings and limits: In the spike-specific TCR repertoire, nearly half reportedly target unmutated variant regions. White British people made up most donors, females outnumbered males, and clonal diversity was possibly underestimated. Rises in breadth and depth of Spike-specific TCRs came after two AZD1222 doses.

This chain links TRBV20-1 with TRBJ2-1; D gene unclear. The sequence was obtained from an adult in good health. This specimen was peripheral blood, taken on day 0 of AZD1222 vaccination. CDR3 residues: CSALVNEQFF. CDR3 DNA: TGCAGTGCTCTAGTCAATGAGCAGTTCTTC.